These T cell receptor beta chains were read from a single sample in a study of cytotoxic CD8 clonotypes in ibrutinib-treated CLL. The protocol was immunoSEQ multiplex PCR, while the TCRdb copy is restricted to in-frame clones and leaves out a portion. The sample has about 130,000 clones; 84% are singletons. Here the sequenced sample was PBMCs, taken after 24 months of ibrutinib treatment. Receptor source: a human donor with chronic lymphocytic leukemia. The CDR3 runs from the conserved cysteine through the conserved F or W. Each record gives: CDR3 DNA, CDR3 protein, clone size, V gene, D gene, J gene. D genes are given only for firm matches. Size is stated for part of the rows, as once, few or many counts, or as a class when the clone is expanded.

TGTGCCAGCAGTTCCGTATCAGGGGTTGGCTACACCTTC	CASSSVSGVGYTF	.	TRBV27	.	TRBJ1-2
TGCGCCAGCAGCCAAGATCTAGTGGGCCAGGGGGTGGATCAGCCCCAGCATTTT	CASSQDLVGQGVDQPQHF	.	TRBV4-3	TRBD1	TRBJ1-5
TGTGCCAGCAGCTTAATAATAGTGGACACCGGGGAGCTGTTTTTT	CASSLIIVDTGELFF	.	TRBV13	.	TRBJ2-2
TGTGCCATCAGTGAGTCACTAGCGGGGGGCACGAAGAGCACAGATACGCAGTATTTT	CAISESLAGGTKSTDTQYF	.	TRBV10-3	TRBD2	TRBJ2-3
TGCGCCAGCAGCTTGTCCGGGACAGTACCCTACGAGCAGTACTTC	CASSLSGTVPYEQYF	.	TRBV5-1	TRBD1	TRBJ2-7
TGTGCCAGCAGCCAGACAGGGGGCGGATTTTATGGCTACACCTTC	CASSQTGGGFYGYTF	.	TRBV7-3	TRBD1	TRBJ1-2
TGCGCCAGCAGCCAAGCCGAAAGACAGGGCGAAGCTTTCTTT	CASSQAERQGEAFF	.	TRBV4-3	TRBD1	TRBJ1-1
TGTGCCAGCAGTTCGATGAGCTCCTACAATGAGCAGTTCTTC	CASSSMSSYNEQFF	.	TRBV27	.	TRBJ2-1
TGCAGCGTGCCGGGACAGGGGGAGCATACGCAGTATTTT	CSVPGQGEHTQYF	once	TRBV29-1	TRBD1	TRBJ2-3
TGTGCCAGCAGTGAAATCAGGGAGTCCGGTGGCTACACCTTC	CASSEIRESGGYTF	.	TRBV2	.	TRBJ1-2
TGTGCCTGGAGTGTAGGTCACCAAGATCAGCCCCAGCATTTT	CAWSVGHQDQPQHF	.	TRBV30	.	TRBJ1-5
TGTGCCATCAATAGCAGGGGTGATCAGCCCCAGCATTTT	CAINSRGDQPQHF	.	TRBV10-3	.	TRBJ1-5
TGCGCCAGCAGCCGAGACAGGGCCGGGGCCAACGTCCTGACTTTC	CASSRDRAGANVLTF	.	TRBV5-1	TRBD1	TRBJ2-6
TGTGCCATCGGGGACAGGGGCGAGGAGACCCAGTACTTC	CAIGDRGEETQYF	.	TRBV10-3	TRBD1	TRBJ2-5
TGTGCCAGCAGCTTAACGGGGGACCTCCAAGAGACCCAGTACTTC	CASSLTGDLQETQYF	.	TRBV7-3	.	TRBJ2-5
TGTGCCAGCAGCGGATGGACCGACCCTGGAAACACCATATATTTT	CASSGWTDPGNTIYF	.	TRBV7-9	.	TRBJ1-3
TGTGCCAGCAGCTTGGGACAGGCCATGAACACTGAAGCTTTCTTT	CASSLGQAMNTEAFF	.	TRBV7-2	TRBD1	TRBJ1-1
TGTGCCAGCCGGTCCTGGGGCGGGGAGCTGTTTTTT	CASRSWGGELFF	.	TRBV2	.	TRBJ2-2
TGTGCCAGCTCACCCTATTGGGTGGCCGGGGAGCTGTTTTTT	CASSPYWVAGELFF	.	TRBV18	.	TRBJ2-2
TGCAGTGCTCCCCTGTGGGATACGCAGTATTTT	CSAPLWDTQYF	.	TRBV20-1	.	TRBJ2-3
TGTGCCAGCAGCCTCTCGTTACAGGGCGTCGAACAGCCCCAGCATTTT	CASSLSLQGVEQPQHF	.	TRBV7-7	.	TRBJ1-5
TGTGCAAGTCGCTTAGGATTCCTCGGGGGGATAACCCGAAACACCATATATTTT	CASRLGFLGGITRNTIYF	.	TRBV12-2	.	TRBJ1-3
TGCGCCAGCAGCCAGTTGCCAGGGAGTCAGACCCAGTACTTC	CASSQLPGSQTQYF	.	TRBV4-3	.	TRBJ2-5
TGTGCCAGCAGTAGCCAAGAGACCCAGTACTTC	CASSSQETQYF	.	TRBV6-6	.	TRBJ2-5
TGTGCCAGCAGCTCGAGGGAAGGGGAGGGGACTGAAGCTTTCTTT	CASSSREGEGTEAFF	.	TRBV7-9	.	TRBJ1-1
TGTGCCAGCAGCTTAGTAGGGGCAAGAAATGAAAAACTGTTTTTT	CASSLVGARNEKLFF	.	TRBV11-2	.	TRBJ1-4
TGTGCCAGCACCAGGGTAAACACTGAAGCTTTCTTT	CASTRVNTEAFF	.	TRBV2	.	TRBJ1-1
TGTGCCAGCAGCAAACCAACAGGCGGCAATGAAAAACTGTTTTTT	CASSKPTGGNEKLFF	.	TRBV21-1	.	TRBJ1-4
TGTGCCAGCAGTGAAGCGTGGGCAGGGGGGTTTGGAGAGCAGTACTTC	CASSEAWAGGFGEQYF	.	TRBV2	.	TRBJ2-7
TGTGCCAGCAGCTTAGGCCTAAGACAGGGTATAGTAAATGAGCAGTTCTTC	CASSLGLRQGIVNEQFF	.	TRBV7-8	TRBD1	TRBJ2-1
TGCGCCAGCAGCTTCGGACAGGTTAATGAAAAACTGTTTTTT	CASSFGQVNEKLFF	.	TRBV5-1	TRBD1	TRBJ1-4
TGTGCCAGCAGTGGGACACCTTTGGGGAACACTGAAGCTTTCTTT	CASSGTPLGNTEAFF	.	TRBV2	.	TRBJ1-1
TGTGCCAGCACCCGGGACGGATATGGGTTGAGTGGAGCTTTCTTT	CASTRDGYGLSGAFF	.	TRBV7-6	.	TRBJ1-1
TGTGCCAGCAGCCAAGAGACAGGGGGCTTGAAAAAACTGTTTTTT	CASSQETGGLKKLFF	.	TRBV16	TRBD1	TRBJ1-4
TGCGCCAGCAGCCAAGTTCGGGGAGAGACCCAGTACTTC	CASSQVRGETQYF	.	TRBV4-3	.	TRBJ2-5
TGTGCCAGCAGCCAACCCGACTTCAGGGGTGGCAATTCGAATGAGCAGTTCTTC	CASSQPDFRGGNSNEQFF	.	TRBV14	.	TRBJ2-1
TGTGCCAGCAGCGCAAGCGGGGGGAAGGCAGATACGCAGTATTTT	CASSASGGKADTQYF	.	TRBV6-5	TRBD2	TRBJ2-3
TGTGCCAGCAGCTGGGACAGGGACACTGAAGCTTTCTTT	CASSWDRDTEAFF	.	TRBV7-2	TRBD1	TRBJ1-1
TGTGCCAGCAGAGAGGGGGGTTCCTCCGAGCAGTACTTC	CASREGGSSEQYF	.	TRBV6-5	.	TRBJ2-7
TGTGCCAGCAGCCAACTCGCTTGGGAGCAGTACTTC	CASSQLAWEQYF	once	TRBV28	.	TRBJ2-7
TGCGCCAGCAGCTTTGACAACTCCTATAATTCACCCCTCCACTTT	CASSFDNSYNSPLHF	.	TRBV5-1	.	TRBJ1-6
TGTGCCAGCAGCTTGAGCCCTGGGGAGACCCAGTACTTC	CASSLSPGETQYF	.	TRBV7-3	.	TRBJ2-5
TGTGCCAGCAGCGGAGGGACAGGGAGTGAAAAACTGTTTTTT	CASSGGTGSEKLFF	.	TRBV9	TRBD1	TRBJ1-4
TGTGCCAGCAGTTTATCCCCGGCAGTGGTGAGTTTGGACGGGCAGTACTTC	CASSLSPAVVSLDGQYF	.	TRBV27	.	TRBJ2-7
TGTGCCAGCTCACCCGGGGGGGGGCGGCTCGACTATGGCTACACCTTC	CASSPGGGRLDYGYTF	.	TRBV18	.	TRBJ1-2
TGTGCCAGCAGTCATACAGGGGGCGAGCAGTACTTC	CASSHTGGEQYF	.	TRBV7-9	TRBD1	TRBJ2-7
TGTGCCAGTATGGGAGGTGGGCCGCTAAATTCACCCCTCCACTTT	CASMGGGPLNSPLHF	few	TRBV6-5	.	TRBJ1-6
TGCGCCAGCAGCCAAGGGGGGAGTGGGCTAGCGGGCTGGCAAGAGACCCAGTACTTC	CASSQGGSGLAGWQETQYF	.	TRBV4-3	TRBD2	TRBJ2-5
TGTGCCAGCAGCTTTCAGGACTCCTACAATGAGCAGTTCTTC	CASSFQDSYNEQFF	.	TRBV11-2	.	TRBJ2-1
TGTGCCAGCAGTTCTGCGGGGACTAGCGGGGCCTACGAGCAGTACTTC	CASSSAGTSGAYEQYF	.	TRBV5-4	TRBD2	TRBJ2-7
TGTGCCTGGAATTCCGGGACAGATAATGAAAAACTGTTTTTT	CAWNSGTDNEKLFF	once	TRBV30	TRBD1	TRBJ1-4
TGTGCCAGCAGCCTCACCATTGGGGACACTGAAGCTTTCTTT	CASSLTIGDTEAFF	.	TRBV7-2	.	TRBJ1-1
TGTGCTAGTGGTTGCCCCCCAGGGTGGAATAAAAATGAGCAGTTCTTC	CASGCPPGWNKNEQFF	.	TRBV12-5	.	TRBJ2-1
TGTGCCAGCAGCTTAGCCGGGACGCCTGACGGCGAGCAGTACTTC	CASSLAGTPDGEQYF	.	TRBV13	.	TRBJ2-7
TGTGCCAGCAGTGCCCCCCGCAGGGCCCAAGAGACCCAGTACTTC	CASSAPRRAQETQYF	once	TRBV28	.	TRBJ2-5
TGTGCCAGCAGCAGAACAGGGGCTAATCAGCCCCAGCATTTT	CASSRTGANQPQHF	once	TRBV21-1	.	TRBJ1-5
TGTGCCAGCTCAATAGGGCCGACCCTCACCGGGGAGCTGTTTTTT	CASSIGPTLTGELFF	.	TRBV18	.	TRBJ2-2
TGCGCCAGCACCAGAGAACTTACAGGGGGCAATACCGGGGAGCTGTTTTTT	CASTRELTGGNTGELFF	.	TRBV5-1	TRBD1	TRBJ2-2
TGCGCCAGCAGCTTGGGGACACGTTCATACGAGCAGTACTTC	CASSLGTRSYEQYF	once	TRBV5-1	.	TRBJ2-7
TGTGCCAGCACCCGACAGGTTGTACGGGCTGAAGCTTTCTTT	CASTRQVVRAEAFF	once	TRBV2	.	TRBJ1-1